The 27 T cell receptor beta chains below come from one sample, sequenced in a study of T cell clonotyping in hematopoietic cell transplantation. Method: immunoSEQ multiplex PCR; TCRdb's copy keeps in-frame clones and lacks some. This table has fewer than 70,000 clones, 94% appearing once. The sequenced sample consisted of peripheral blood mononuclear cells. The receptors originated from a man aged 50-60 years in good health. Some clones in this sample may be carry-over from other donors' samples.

The CDR3 DNA follows: TGCGCCAGCAGTGAGGGGACAGGGGCCTTCCGGGAAAAACTGTTTTTT. Amino acids: CASSEGTGAFREKLFF. V is TRBV10-1 and J is TRBJ1-4; TRBD1 matches at 10 bases. The ends lost 2 bases at V and 8 bases at J; junction bases unmatched: 8. The CDR3 is 16 amino acids. The germline V gene has CDR1 WNHNN and CDR2 SYGVQD (reference sequence).

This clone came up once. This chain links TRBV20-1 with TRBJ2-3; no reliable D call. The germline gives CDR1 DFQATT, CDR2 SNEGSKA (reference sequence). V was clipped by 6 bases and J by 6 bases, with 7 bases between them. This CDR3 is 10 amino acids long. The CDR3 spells CSALGDTQYF. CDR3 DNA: TGCAGTGCCCTCGGTGATACGCAGTATTTT.

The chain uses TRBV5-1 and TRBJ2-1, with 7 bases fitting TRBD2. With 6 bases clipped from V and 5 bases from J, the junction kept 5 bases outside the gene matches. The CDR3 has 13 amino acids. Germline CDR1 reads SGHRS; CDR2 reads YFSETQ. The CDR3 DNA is TGCGCCAGCAAGCGGGGATTCGACAATGAGCAGTTCTTC. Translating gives CASKRGFDNEQFF. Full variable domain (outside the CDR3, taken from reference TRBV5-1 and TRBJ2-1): KAGVTQTPRYLIKTRGQQVTLSCSPISGHRSVSWYQQTPGQGLQFLFEYFSETQRNKGNFPGRFSGRQFSNSRSEMNVSTLELGDSALYLCASKRGFDNEQFFGPGTRLTVL.

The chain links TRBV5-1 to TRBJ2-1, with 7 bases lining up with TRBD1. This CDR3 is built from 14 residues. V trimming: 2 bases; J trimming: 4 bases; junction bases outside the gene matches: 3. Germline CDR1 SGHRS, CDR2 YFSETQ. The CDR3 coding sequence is TGCGCCAGCAGCTTAGGACAGGAGTACAATGAGCAGTTCTTC. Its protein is CASSLGQEYNEQFF.

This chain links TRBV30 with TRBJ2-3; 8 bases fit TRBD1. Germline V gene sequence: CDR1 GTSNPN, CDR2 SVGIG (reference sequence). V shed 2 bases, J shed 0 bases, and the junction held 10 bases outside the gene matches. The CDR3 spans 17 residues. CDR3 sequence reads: CAWSNGQGLLSTDTQYF. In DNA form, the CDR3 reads TGTGCCTGGAGTAACGGACAGGGCTTATTGAGCACAGATACGCAGTATTTT.

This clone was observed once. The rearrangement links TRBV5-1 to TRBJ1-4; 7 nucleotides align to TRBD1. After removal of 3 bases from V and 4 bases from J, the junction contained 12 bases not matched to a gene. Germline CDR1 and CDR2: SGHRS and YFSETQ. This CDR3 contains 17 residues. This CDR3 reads CASSWNLQGRGNEKLFF. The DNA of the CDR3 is TGCGCCAGCAGCTGGAATCTACAGGGGAGGGGTAATGAAAAACTGTTTTTT.

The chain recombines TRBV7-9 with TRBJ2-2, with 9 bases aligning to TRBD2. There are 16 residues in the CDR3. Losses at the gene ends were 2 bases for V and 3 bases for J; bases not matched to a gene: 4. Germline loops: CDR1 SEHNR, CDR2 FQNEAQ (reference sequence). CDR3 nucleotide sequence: TGTGCCAGCAGCTTACATGGGACTAGCTACACCGGGGAGCTGTTTTTT. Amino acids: CASSLHGTSYTGELFF.

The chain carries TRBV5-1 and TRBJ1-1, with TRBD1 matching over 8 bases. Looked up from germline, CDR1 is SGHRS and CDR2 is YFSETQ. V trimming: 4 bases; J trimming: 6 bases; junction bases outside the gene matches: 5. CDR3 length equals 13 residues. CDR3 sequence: CASSGQGIAEAFF. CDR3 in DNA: TGCGCCAGCAGCGGACAGGGAATCGCTGAAGCTTTCTTT.

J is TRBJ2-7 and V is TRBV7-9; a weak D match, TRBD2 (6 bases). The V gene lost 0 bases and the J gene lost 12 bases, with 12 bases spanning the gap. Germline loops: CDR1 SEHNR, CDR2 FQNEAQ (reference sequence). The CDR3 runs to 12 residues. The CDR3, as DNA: TGTGCCAGCAGCTTAGCGGAGGGCTACACGTACTTC. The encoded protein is CASSLAEGYTYF.

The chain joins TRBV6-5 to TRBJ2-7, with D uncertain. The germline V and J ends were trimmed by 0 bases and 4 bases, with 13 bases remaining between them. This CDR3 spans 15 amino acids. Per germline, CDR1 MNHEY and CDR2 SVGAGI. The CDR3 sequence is CASSYSGYPQYEQYF. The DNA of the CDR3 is TGTGCCAGCAGTTACTCGGGGTACCCCCAATACGAGCAGTACTTC.

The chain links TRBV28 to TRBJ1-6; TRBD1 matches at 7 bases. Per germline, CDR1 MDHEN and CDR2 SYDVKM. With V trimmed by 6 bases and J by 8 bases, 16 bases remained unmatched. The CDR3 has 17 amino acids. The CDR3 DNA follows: TGTGCCAGCAGGAAAGCAGTGACAGGGATCTCTGATTCACCCCTCCACTTT. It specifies CASRKAVTGISDSPLHF. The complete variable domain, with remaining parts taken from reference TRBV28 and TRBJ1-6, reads DVKVTQSSRYLVKRTGEKVFLECVQDMDHENMFWYRQDPGLGLRLIYFSYDVKMKEKGDIPEGYSVSREKKERFSLILESASTNQTSMYLCASRKAVTGISDSPLHFGNGTRLTVT.

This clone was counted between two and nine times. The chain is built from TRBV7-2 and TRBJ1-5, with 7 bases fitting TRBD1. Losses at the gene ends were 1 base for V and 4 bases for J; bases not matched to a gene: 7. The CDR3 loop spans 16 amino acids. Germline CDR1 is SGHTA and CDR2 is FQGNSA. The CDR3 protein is CASSLVTGTANQPQHF. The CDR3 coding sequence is TGTGCCAGCAGCTTAGTTACCGGGACAGCAAATCAGCCCCAGCATTTT.

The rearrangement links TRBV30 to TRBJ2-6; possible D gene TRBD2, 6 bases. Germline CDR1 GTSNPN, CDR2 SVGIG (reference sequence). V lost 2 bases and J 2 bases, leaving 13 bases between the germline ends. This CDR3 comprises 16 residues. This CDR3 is CAWSSRRTTGANVLTF. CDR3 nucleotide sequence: TGTGCCTGGAGTAGCCGGCGGACTACTGGGGCCAACGTCCTGACTTTC.

The CDR3 DNA is TGTGCCAGCAGTCCTACAGGGGCGGGTAATGAAAAACTGTTTTTT. It translates to CASSPTGAGNEKLFF. The chain uses TRBV11-2 and TRBJ1-4; the match to TRBD1 covers 7 bases. This CDR3 comprises 15 residues. Germline CDR1 reads SGHAT; CDR2 reads FQNNGV. V lost 6 bases to trimming and J lost 4 bases; unmatched junction nucleotides: 8.

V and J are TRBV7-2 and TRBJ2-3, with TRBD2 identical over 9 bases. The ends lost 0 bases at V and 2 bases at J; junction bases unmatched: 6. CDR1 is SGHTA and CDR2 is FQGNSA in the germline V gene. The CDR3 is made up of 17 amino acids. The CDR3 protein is CASSLALAGTYTDTQYF. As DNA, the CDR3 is TGTGCCAGCAGCTTAGCGCTAGCGGGGACCTACACAGATACGCAGTATTTT.

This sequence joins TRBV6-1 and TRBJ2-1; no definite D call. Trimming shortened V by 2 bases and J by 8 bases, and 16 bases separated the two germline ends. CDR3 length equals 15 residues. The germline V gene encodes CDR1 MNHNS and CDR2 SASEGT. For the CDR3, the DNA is TGTGCCAGCAGTGAAATTGTACTCGCGACCCATGAGCAGTTCTTC. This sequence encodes CASSEIVLATHEQFF.

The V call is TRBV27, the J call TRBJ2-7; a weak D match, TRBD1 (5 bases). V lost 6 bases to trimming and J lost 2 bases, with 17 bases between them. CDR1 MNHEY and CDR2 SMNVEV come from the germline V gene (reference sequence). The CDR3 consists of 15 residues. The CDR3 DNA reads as TGTGCCAGCAGACGTGACAGCTCCTCCACCTACGAGCAGTACTTC. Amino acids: CASRRDSSSTYEQYF.

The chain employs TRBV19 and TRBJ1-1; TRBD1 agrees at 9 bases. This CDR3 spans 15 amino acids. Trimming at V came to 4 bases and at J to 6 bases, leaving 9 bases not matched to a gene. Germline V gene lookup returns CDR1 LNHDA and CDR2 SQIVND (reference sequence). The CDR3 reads CASSTNRDRVAEAFF. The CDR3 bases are TGTGCCAGTAGTACCAACCGGGACAGGGTAGCTGAAGCTTTCTTT. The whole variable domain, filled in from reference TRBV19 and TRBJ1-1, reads DGGITQSPKYLFRKEGQNVTLSCEQNLNHDAMYWYRQDPGQGLRLIYYSQIVNDFQKGDIAEGYSVSREKKESFPLTVTSAQKNPTAFYLCASSTNRDRVAEAFFGQGTRLTVV.

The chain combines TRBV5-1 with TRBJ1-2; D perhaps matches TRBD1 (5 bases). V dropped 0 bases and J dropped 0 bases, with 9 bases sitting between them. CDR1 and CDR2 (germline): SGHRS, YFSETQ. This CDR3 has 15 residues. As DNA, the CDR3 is TGCGCCAGCAGCTTGGTCCAGGGAGCTAACTATGGCTACACCTTC. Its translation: CASSLVQGANYGYTF.

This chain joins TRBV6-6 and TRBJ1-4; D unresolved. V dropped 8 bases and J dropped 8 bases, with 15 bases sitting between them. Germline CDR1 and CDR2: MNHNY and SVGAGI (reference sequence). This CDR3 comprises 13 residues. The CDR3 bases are TGTGCCAGCGGGGATACGGCGGGGGAAAAACTGTTTTTT. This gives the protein CASGDTAGEKLFF.

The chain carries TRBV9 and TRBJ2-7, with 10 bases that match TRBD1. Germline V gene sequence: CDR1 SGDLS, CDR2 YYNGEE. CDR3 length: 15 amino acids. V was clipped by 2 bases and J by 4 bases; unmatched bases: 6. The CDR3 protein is CASSVGTGDQYEQYF. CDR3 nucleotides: TGTGCCAGCAGCGTCGGGACAGGGGACCAATACGAGCAGTACTTC.

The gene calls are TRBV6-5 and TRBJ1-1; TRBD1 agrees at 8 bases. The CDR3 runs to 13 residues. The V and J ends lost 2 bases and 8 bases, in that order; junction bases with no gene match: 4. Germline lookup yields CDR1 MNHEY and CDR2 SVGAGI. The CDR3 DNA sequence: TGTGCCAGCAGTTACAGGACAGGGCACGAAGCTTTCTTT. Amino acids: CASSYRTGHEAFF.

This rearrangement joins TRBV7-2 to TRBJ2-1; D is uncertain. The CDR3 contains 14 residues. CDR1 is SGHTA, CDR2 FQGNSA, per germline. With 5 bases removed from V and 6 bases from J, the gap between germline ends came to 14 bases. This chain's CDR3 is CASSLGLASNEQFF. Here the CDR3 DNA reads TGTGCCAGCAGCCTTGGTCTCGCTAGCAATGAGCAGTTCTTC.

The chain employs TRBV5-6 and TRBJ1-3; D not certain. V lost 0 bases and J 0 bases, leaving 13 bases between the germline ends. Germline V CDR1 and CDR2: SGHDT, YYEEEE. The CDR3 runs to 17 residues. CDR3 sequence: CASSLVRSSPSGNTIYF. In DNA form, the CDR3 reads TGTGCCAGCAGCTTGGTCCGGAGTAGTCCCTCTGGAAACACCATATATTTT. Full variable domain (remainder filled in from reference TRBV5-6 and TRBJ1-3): DAGVTQSPTHLIKTRGQQVTLRCSPKSGHDTVSWYQQALGQGPQFIFQYYEEEERQRGNFPDRFSGHQFPNYSSELNVNALLLGDSALYLCASSLVRSSPSGNTIYFGEGSWLTVV.

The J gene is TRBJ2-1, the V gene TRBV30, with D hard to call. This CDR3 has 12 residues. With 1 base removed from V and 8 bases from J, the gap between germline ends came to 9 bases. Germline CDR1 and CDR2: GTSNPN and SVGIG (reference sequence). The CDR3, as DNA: TGTGCCTGGAGTGGGTCTGCGGATGAGCAGTTCTTC. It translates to CAWSGSADEQFF.

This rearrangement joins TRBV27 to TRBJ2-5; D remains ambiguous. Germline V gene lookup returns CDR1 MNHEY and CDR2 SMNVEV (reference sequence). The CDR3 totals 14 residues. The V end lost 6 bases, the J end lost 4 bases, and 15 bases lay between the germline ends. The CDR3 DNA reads TGTGCCAGCAGCGATGGATGGGTAGGAGAGACCCAGTACTTC. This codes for CASSDGWVGETQYF.

The CDR3 nucleotides read TGTGCCAGCAAGAACCAAGAGACCCAGTACTTC. Translated: CASKNQETQYF. V usage is TRBV28 and J usage is TRBJ2-5; D gene uncertain. Per the germline V gene, CDR1 is MDHEN and CDR2 is SYDVKM. CDR3 size: 11 residues. Between the trimmed V and J ends, which lost 7 bases and 0 bases, there was a span of 3 bases.